What follows are 15 T cell receptor beta chains derived from one specimen sequenced in a study of regulatory T cells in long-lasting Graves disease. Building the TCR beta libraries relied on iRepertoire HTBI primers, and CDR3 regions underwent Arm-PCR. TCRdb re-analysed the multiplex PCR reads in MiXCR, keeping a single row per CDR3 protein. The sample has roughly 430,000 distinct CDR3 sequences, over 15% seen once; the top ten hold about 10%. Time point in this sample: newly diagnosed GD, antithyroid drugs for less than 3 months. Generation of the TCR library employed RNA extracted from PBMCs. These data also featured in a second study, about T cells in Graves' hyperthyroidism and ophthalmopathy.

The sample in question was peripheral blood mononuclear cells (PBMCs), obtained at new diagnosis, from a patient treated with antithyroid drugs. These receptors came from a woman aged 25 to 39 with Graves disease.

The chain recombines TRBV2 with TRBJ2-2; no definite D call. From germline, CDR1 is SNHLY and CDR2 FYNNEI. The CDR3 covers 15 residues. With 1 base removed from V and 1 base from J, the gap between germline ends came to 7 bases. The CDR3 DNA sequence: TGTGCCAGCAGTGAAGGGCTTCAGAACACCGGGGAGCTGTTTTTT. Protein sequence: CASSEGLQNTGELFF. Full variable domain (outside the CDR3, taken from reference TRBV2 and TRBJ2-2): EPEVTQTPSHQVTQMGQEVILRCVPISNHLYFYWYRQILGQKVEFLVSFYNNEISEKSEIFDDQFSVERPDGSNFTLKIRSTKLEDSAMYFCASSEGLQNTGELFFGEGSRLTVL.

This clonotype was seen many times. This chain links TRBV2 with TRBJ1-4, with D unresolved. Trimming left V 6 bases short and J 7 bases short, with 12 bases between. The CDR3 extends over 13 amino acids. The germline V gene encodes CDR1 SNHLY and CDR2 FYNNEI. CDR3 nucleotide sequence: TGTGCCAGCAGCGCGCCGGGTTCTGAAAAACTGTTTTTT. Translating gives CASSAPGSEKLFF.

This clonotype was counted ten times or more. The rearrangement joins TRBV20-1 to TRBJ1-3; D is undetermined. Trimming removed 2 bases at V and 0 bases at J, with 5 bases between. Germline CDR1 DFQATT, CDR2 SNEGSKA (reference sequence). The CDR3 runs 13 residues. The CDR3 protein is CSARHSSGNTIYF. The CDR3 DNA is TGCAGTGCTAGACACAGCTCTGGAAACACCATATATTTT.

This clonotype showed up many times. V gene TRBV6-1 combines with J gene TRBJ2-3; the D is unclear. Trimming pared 6 bases from V and 1 base from J, leaving 11 bases between. The CDR3 is 14 residues long. Germline CDR1 MNHNS, CDR2 SASEGT. This CDR3 is CASSLQQGTDTQYF. CDR3 sequence (DNA): TGTGCCAGCAGCCTACAGCAGGGCACAGATACGCAGTATTTT.

This clonotype was seen repeatedly, ten times or more. The chain joins TRBV20-1 to TRBJ1-4; D gene uncertain. This CDR3 is built from 11 residues. CDR1 DFQATT and CDR2 SNEGSKA come from the germline V gene (reference sequence). The V end lost 6 bases, the J end lost 7 bases, and 9 bases lay between the germline ends. CDR3 in amino acids: CSARLGEKLFF. The CDR3 nucleotides are TGCAGTGCCAGGTTGGGTGAAAAACTGTTTTTT.

This clonotype was found many times. The rearrangement links TRBV3-1 to TRBJ2-2; 10 nucleotides agree with TRBD2. CDR3 length equals 18 residues. V gave up 0 bases and J gave up 7 bases; unmatched junction bases: 11. In germline, CDR1 is LGHDT, CDR2 YNNKEL (reference sequence). Written as DNA, the CDR3 is TGTGCCAGCAGCCAAGATCGGGTCAGCGGGAGGGTTGGCGGGGAGCTGTTTTTT. This codes for CASSQDRVSGRVGGELFF.

V and J are TRBV10-3 and TRBJ2-1; 12 bases line up with TRBD1. The V and J ends lost 7 bases and 0 bases, in that order; junction bases with no gene match: 13. CDR1 and CDR2 (germline): ENHRY, SYGVKD. The length of the CDR3 is 19 residues. CDR3 loop: CAIKPGQGASSSSYNEQFF. In DNA, the CDR3 is TGTGCCATCAAGCCGGGACAGGGGGCATCCTCAAGCTCCTACAATGAGCAGTTCTTC.

This clonotype was recorded many times. The CDR3 region has the DNA TGTGCCAGCAGCTTCGGTGGGCAGCCCCAGCATTTT. As protein: CASSFGGQPQHF. This chain links TRBV7-2 with TRBJ1-5; D remains unclear. The CDR3 runs to 12 residues. Germline assignment: CDR1 SGHTA and CDR2 FQGNSA. The V and J ends lost 3 bases and 7 bases respectively, with 7 bases between them.

CDR3 nucleotide sequence: TGTGCCAGCAGCTACGGCCACGGCGGCTCACCCCTCCACTTT. Encoded protein: CASSYGHGGSPLHF. V is TRBV7-2 and J is TRBJ1-6; D is unclear. The CDR3 has 14 residues. V shed 4 bases and J shed 10 bases, with 14 bases lying between them. Germline V gene lookup returns CDR1 SGHTA and CDR2 FQGNSA.

This clonotype occurred many times. The rearrangement links TRBV28 to TRBJ2-7; possibly TRBD1 or TRBD2 for D (5 bases each). This CDR3 spans 14 amino acids. V lost 8 bases to trimming and J lost 2 bases, with 16 bases between them. The germline CDR1 and CDR2 sequences are MDHEN and SYDVKM. The CDR3: CASGRAGSPYEQYF. CDR3 bases: TGTGCCAGCGGGCGGGCAGGGTCCCCCTACGAGCAGTACTTC.

This clonotype came up many times. The chain combines TRBV7-9 with TRBJ2-5; D ambiguous. The germline V gene has CDR1 SEHNR and CDR2 FQNEAQ (reference sequence). Trimming took 1 base from V and 1 from J, leaving 10 bases between them. This CDR3 region has 15 residues. CDR3 in DNA: TGTGCCAGCAGCTTAGGCCGGGCGACCCAAGAGACCCAGTACTTC. Its protein product is CASSLGRATQETQYF.

This clonotype was detected only a few times. The chain couples TRBV6-4 to TRBJ2-1; unclear D gene. V was trimmed by 0 bases and J by 10 bases, leaving 13 bases between them. Germline CDR1 reads MRHNA; CDR2 reads SNTAGT. This CDR3 comprises 14 residues. CDR3 residues: CASSDSTGRGEQFF. Here the CDR3 DNA reads TGTGCCAGCAGTGACTCGACTGGGCGTGGAGAGCAGTTCTTC.

As for this clonotype: A much larger clone differs by one base, so this may be a read error. The rearrangement uses TRBV6-2 or TRBV6-3 and TRBJ1-2, with 9 bases identical to TRBD1. Germline CDR1 MNHEY, CDR2 SVGEGT. The length of the CDR3 is 15 residues. The CDR3 DNA reads TGTGCCAACAGTTACACGGGACAGGGTACCTATGGCTACACCTTC. As protein: CANSYTGQGTYGYTF.

There are many counts of this clonotype. The chain employs TRBV18 and TRBJ2-5, with D perhaps TRBD1 (5 bases). This CDR3 comprises 17 residues. V gave up 1 base and J gave up 9 bases, with 24 bases separating them. CDR1 is KGHSH, CDR2 LQKENI, per germline. This CDR3 reads CASSPRPQGGARVAQYF. The DNA of the CDR3 is TGTGCCAGCTCACCACGTCCCCAAGGTGGGGCCCGGGTTGCCCAGTACTTC.

This clonotype was counted many times. This chain uses TRBV28 with TRBJ1-2; D not resolved. Germline V CDR1 and CDR2: MDHEN, SYDVKM. The CDR3 contains 11 residues. V lost 6 bases and J 7 bases, leaving 9 bases between the germline ends. CDR3 protein: CASRSDSGYTF. The CDR3, as DNA: TGTGCCAGCAGGAGCGACTCTGGCTACACCTTC.